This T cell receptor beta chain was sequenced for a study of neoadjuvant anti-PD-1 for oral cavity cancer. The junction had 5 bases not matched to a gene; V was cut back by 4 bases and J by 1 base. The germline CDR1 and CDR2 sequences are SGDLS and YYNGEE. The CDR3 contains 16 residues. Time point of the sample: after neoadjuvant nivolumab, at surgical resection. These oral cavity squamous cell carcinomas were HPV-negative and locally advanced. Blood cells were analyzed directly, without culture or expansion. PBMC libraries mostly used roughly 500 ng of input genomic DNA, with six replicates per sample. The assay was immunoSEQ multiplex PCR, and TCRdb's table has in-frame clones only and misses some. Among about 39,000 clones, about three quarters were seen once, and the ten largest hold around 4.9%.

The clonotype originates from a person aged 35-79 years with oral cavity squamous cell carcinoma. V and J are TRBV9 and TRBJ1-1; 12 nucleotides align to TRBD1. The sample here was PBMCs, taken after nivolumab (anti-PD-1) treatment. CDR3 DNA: TGTGCCAGCAGCCTGGGGACAGGGGGCGCGAACACTGAAGCTTTCTTT. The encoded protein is CASSLGTGGANTEAFF. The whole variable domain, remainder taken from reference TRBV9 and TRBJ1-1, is DSGVTQTPKHLITATGQRVTLRCSPRSGDLSVYWYQQSLDQGLQFLIQYYNGEERAKGNILERFSAQQFPDLHSELNLSSLELGDSALYFCASSLGTGGANTEAFFGQGTRLTVV.